This T cell receptor (beta chain) was obtained from a study of T cells in Graves' hyperthyroidism and ophthalmopathy. Study conclusions and caveats: Progression to ophthalmopathy was predicted a median of roughly 6.8 months early. From stable hyperthyroidism, ophthalmopathy was separated by a 13 V-J model.

Trimming cost V 5 bases and J 0 bases, with 5 bases left between them. The CDR3 runs to 12 residues. Germline values: CDR1 SGHTA, CDR2 FQGNSA. TCR beta CDR3 sequences were amplified from RNA transcripts. HTBI primers were the set used in a first-round RT-PCR of the TCR CDR3. TCRdb reanalysed the multiplex PCR reads using MiXCR and keeps one entry per CDR3 protein. The table includes about 280,000 distinct CDR3 sequences, less than 30% detected once. This clonotype was counted ten times or more. Its antigen is undetermined. Source material for PBMCs was around 10 ml fresh peripheral blood. The TCR sequence derives from a man in his forties with Graves' hyperthyroidism that later progressed to Graves' ophthalmopathy. V and J are TRBV7-2 and TRBJ2-7, with D uncertain. Sequences were obtained from blood. CDR3 nucleotide sequence: TGTGCCAGCAGCACGAGCTCCTACGAGCAGTACTTC. Translation: CASSTSSYEQYF.